This T cell receptor (beta chain) was sequenced in a study of OX40 agonist ivuxolimab in advanced cancers. The trim removed 8 bases at V and 2 bases at J, leaving 6 bases unmatched. The CDR3 runs 14 residues. Some clones are missing from TCRdb's copy, which holds only in-frame ones; the method was immunoSEQ multiplex PCR. The repertoire holds approximately 58,000 clones, around 86% seen once, with under 3% in the top ten. V is TRBV23-1 and J is TRBJ2-1; 7 positions agree with TRBD1. TRBV23-1 is identified as an open reading frame with a role that is uncertain. The source of this sequence is an adult with an advanced solid tumor such as melanoma, head and neck, liver or kidney cancer. Sequenced here: CD4+ or CD8+ T cells sorted from blood, sampled in a trial of the OX40 agonist ivuxolimab. The CDR3 here is CASCNRGTYNEQFF. The CDR3 DNA reads TGCGCCAGCTGCAACAGGGGAACCTACAATGAGCAGTTCTTC.